The rows below give T cell receptor beta chains drawn from one sample of a study of CD8+CD57+ T cells in acquired aplastic anemia. TCRdb itself ran the reads through MiXCR, one entry per CDR3 protein. The sample carries 310,000 or so distinct CDR3 sequences, 45% to 65% recorded once. Sequencing was carried out using sorted CD4+, CD8+, or CD8+CD57+ T cells (not recorded which) from PBMCs. These receptors were taken from a human donor with aplastic anemia. The CDR3 runs from the conserved cysteine through the conserved F or W. The order of the fields is J gene, V gene, D gene, CDR3 protein. The D gene is left open where the match is weak.

j_call: TRBJ2-1; v_call: TRBV7-6; d_call: .; cdr3_aa: CASSLSGRTDTNNEQFF
j_call: TRBJ2-2; v_call: TRBV7-2; d_call: .; cdr3_aa: CASSFESRYGDGELFF
j_call: TRBJ1-1; v_call: TRBV10-3; d_call: .; cdr3_aa: CAISESGQSATEAFF
j_call: TRBJ1-6; v_call: TRBV12-3/TRBV12-4; d_call: TRBD1; cdr3_aa: CASSQTGVQFTLHF
j_call: TRBJ1-5; v_call: TRBV7-9; d_call: TRBD1; cdr3_aa: CASSSTEDRDQPQHF
j_call: TRBJ2-1; v_call: TRBV5-8; d_call: .; cdr3_aa: CASSATDYNEQFF
j_call: TRBJ1-2; v_call: TRBV29-1; d_call: .; cdr3_aa: CSVGEGMGGYTF
j_call: TRBJ2-7; v_call: TRBV9; d_call: .; cdr3_aa: CASSVDWGGLYEQYF
j_call: TRBJ1-1; v_call: TRBV12-3/TRBV12-4; d_call: TRBD1; cdr3_aa: CASGEGEGAGEAFF
j_call: TRBJ2-3; v_call: TRBV7-9; d_call: .; cdr3_aa: CASRAQMQDTQYF
j_call: TRBJ1-2; v_call: TRBV11-2; d_call: TRBD1; cdr3_aa: CASSKTGANYGYTF
j_call: TRBJ1-5; v_call: TRBV11-1; d_call: .; cdr3_aa: CASSRSWQAVWPQHF
j_call: TRBJ2-1; v_call: TRBV2; d_call: .; cdr3_aa: CASSELGKGNEQFF
j_call: TRBJ1-5; v_call: TRBV6-6; d_call: .; cdr3_aa: CASSSRQASNQLQHF
j_call: TRBJ1-6; v_call: TRBV7-2; d_call: TRBD1; cdr3_aa: CACSRQGADNSPLYF
j_call: TRBJ2-3; v_call: TRBV19; d_call: TRBD2; cdr3_aa: CASSTGLADTDTQYF
j_call: TRBJ2-7; v_call: TRBV19; d_call: TRBD2; cdr3_aa: CASSTAGPTYEQYF
j_call: TRBJ1-1; v_call: TRBV20-1; d_call: .; cdr3_aa: CSARRTMNTEAFF
j_call: TRBJ2-3; v_call: TRBV29-1; d_call: .; cdr3_aa: CSGGATPTQYF
j_call: TRBJ2-7; v_call: TRBV20-1; d_call: TRBD2; cdr3_aa: CSARGRGELSSYEQYF
j_call: TRBJ1-5; v_call: TRBV5-1; d_call: TRBD1; cdr3_aa: CASRPGQGEGPQHF